The clone carrying this T cell receptor beta chain was observed a handful of times. V lost 7 bases and J lost 0, with 10 bases in between. The CDR3 runs to 13 residues. The V gene's germline CDR1 is SNHLY and CDR2 FYNNEI. Using RNA transcripts as the source, TCR beta CDR3 regions were amplified. HTBI primers were used for first-round RT-PCR of the TCR CDR3. TCRdb analysed the multiplex PCR reads with MiXCR anew, one entry per CDR3 protein. In the table there are around 570,000 distinct CDR3 sequences, just under 20% of which are singletons. The data originate from a study of T cells in Graves' hyperthyroidism and ophthalmopathy. Those patients with uncontrolled infection, other autoimmune disease, pregnancy or lactation were excluded. Thyroid ultrasound and orbital computed tomography, with clinical symptoms and serum thyroxine and TRAb, informed diagnoses.

This sequence joins TRBV2 and TRBJ2-7, with D uncertain. The sequence was obtained from a man between 35 and 55 years old with Graves' ophthalmopathy. The sample comprised blood. The CDR3 DNA sequence: TGTGCCAGCAAGGTTGGTGTCTCCTACGAGCAGTACTTC. Translating gives CASKVGVSYEQYF.